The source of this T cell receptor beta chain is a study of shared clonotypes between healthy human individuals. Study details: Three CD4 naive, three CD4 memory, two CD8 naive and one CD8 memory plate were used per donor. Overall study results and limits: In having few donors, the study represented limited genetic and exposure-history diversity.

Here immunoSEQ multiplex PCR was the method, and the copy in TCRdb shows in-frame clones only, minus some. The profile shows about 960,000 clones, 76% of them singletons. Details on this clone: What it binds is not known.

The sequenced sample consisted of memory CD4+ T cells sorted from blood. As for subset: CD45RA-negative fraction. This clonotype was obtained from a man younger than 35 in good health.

The CDR3 coding sequence is TGTGCCAGCAGTGCCAGAACCTATGTCGGGGAGCAGTTCTTC. Its protein is CASSARTYVGEQFF. J is TRBJ2-1 and V is TRBV2; D is undetermined. With 4 bases removed from V and 10 bases from J, the gap between germline ends came to 17 bases. The CDR3 is 14 amino acids. Germline CDR1 and CDR2: SNHLY and FYNNEI. The complete variable domain, with remaining parts taken from reference TRBV2 and TRBJ2-1, reads EPEVTQTPSHQVTQMGQEVILRCVPISNHLYFYWYRQILGQKVEFLVSFYNNEISEKSEIFDDQFSVERPDGSNFTLKIRSTKLEDSAMYFCASSARTYVGEQFFGPGTRLTVL.